This T cell receptor beta chain was captured by sequencing in a study of shared T cell receptors in the human thymus. Profiled with immunoSEQ multiplex PCR; TCRdb holds only in-frame clones, not every one. The sample has about 710,000 clones, around 87% seen once. This clone was seen more than once but under ten times. This sample was also put to use in a study of human thymus T cells.

Sequencing used thymocytes. The sequence was collected from a boy younger than two with a congenital heart defect.

The DNA for the CDR3 is TGTGCCAGCAGCTTGGAAGGGGGTGTGGGGTACAATGAGCAGTTCTTC. Protein: CASSLEGGVGYNEQFF. This chain uses TRBV5-6 with TRBJ2-1; a weak D match, TRBD1 (6 bases). The CDR3 runs to 16 residues. V dropped 0 bases and J dropped 4 bases, with 14 bases sitting between them. CDR1 and CDR2 from the germline V gene are SGHDT and YYEEEE.